A selection of T cell receptor beta chains follows, all from one sample in a study of post-analysis software for immune sequencing data. TCRdb ran MiXCR on the PCR reads and lists one entry per CDR3 protein. This table holds about 500,000 distinct CDR3 sequences, roughly 45% found once. Input material: blood. These receptors were obtained from a girl under 18 with multiple sclerosis. The CDR3 runs from the conserved cysteine through the conserved F or W. The D gene is left open where the match is weak. Not every row has a clone size; where given, it reads once, few, many or a size class.

V: TRBV20-1; size: few; J: TRBJ2-1; D: .; CDR3: CSARGFIQGSSSYNEQFF; DNA: TGCAGTGCTAGAGGTTTCATTCAGGGGAGTTCCTCCTACAATGAGCAGTTCTTC
V: TRBV12-3/TRBV12-4; size: .; J: TRBJ2-5; D: .; CDR3: CASKRDSETQYF; DNA: TGTGCCAGCAAAAGGGACTCGGAGACCCAGTACTTC
V: TRBV4-2; size: .; J: TRBJ2-1; D: .; CDR3: CASSPAVEQFF; DNA: TGTGCCAGCAGCCCTGCAGTTGAGCAGTTCTTC
V: TRBV20-1; size: .; J: TRBJ1-4; D: .; CDR3: CSVSGQEEKLFF; DNA: TGCAGTGTATCCGGGCAGGAAGAAAAACTGTTTTTT
V: TRBV20-1; size: .; J: TRBJ2-1; D: TRBD2; CDR3: CSADGTSGRAGGPFF; DNA: TGCAGTGCGGATGGGACTAGCGGGAGGGCCGGGGGTCCGTTCTTC
V: TRBV5-5; size: .; J: TRBJ2-7; D: .; CDR3: CASSFGTAGDSYEQYF; DNA: TGTGCCAGCAGCTTTGGCACGGCAGGGGACTCCTACGAGCAGTACTTC
V: TRBV27; size: .; J: TRBJ2-1; D: .; CDR3: CASTRGGSSNEQFF; DNA: TGTGCCAGCACCCGTGGCGGGTCGTCAAATGAGCAGTTCTTC
V: TRBV28; size: .; J: TRBJ2-7; D: .; CDR3: CASSSNAGTDYEQYF; DNA: TGTGCCAGTAGTTCCAACGCCGGGACTGATTACGAGCAGTACTTC
V: TRBV20-1; size: .; J: TRBJ2-3; D: TRBD2; CDR3: CSVKREIGPDTQYF; DNA: TGCAGCGTTAAGCGGGAGATCGGACCAGATACGCAGTATTTT
V: TRBV12-3/TRBV12-4; size: many; J: TRBJ2-6; D: .; CDR3: CASSLARASGANVLTF; DNA: TGTGCCAGCAGTTTAGCGCGGGCGTCTGGGGCCAACGTCCTGACTTTC
V: TRBV5-1; size: .; J: TRBJ2-7; D: TRBD1; CDR3: CASSPRDSSHEQYF; DNA: TGCGCCAGCAGCCCACGGGACAGTTCCCACGAGCAGTACTTC
V: TRBV25-1; size: .; J: TRBJ2-3; D: .; CDR3: CASSRSQGGGTDTQYF; DNA: TGTGCCAGCAGTCGGTCACAGGGTGGCGGCACAGATACGCAGTATTTT
V: TRBV13; size: .; J: TRBJ2-1; D: TRBD2; CDR3: CASSLASGSNEQFF; DNA: TGTGCCAGCAGCTTGGCTAGCGGGAGCAATGAGCAGTTCTTC
V: TRBV6-1; size: few; J: TRBJ2-1; D: .; CDR3: CASSDTDEQFF; DNA: TGTGCCAGCAGTGATACCGATGAGCAGTTCTTC
V: TRBV20-1; size: .; J: TRBJ2-5; D: TRBD2; CDR3: CSARRAGGGETQYF; DNA: TGCAGTGCTAGACGAGCGGGAGGGGGGGAGACCCAGTACTTC
V: TRBV4-1; size: .; J: TRBJ1-5; D: .; CDR3: CASSQDLGVQPQHF; DNA: TGCGCCAGCAGCCAAGATCTGGGAGTCCAGCCCCAGCATTTT
V: TRBV10-3; size: few; J: TRBJ2-4; D: .; CDR3: CAIKGGGVGLDERYF; DNA: TGTGCCATCAAGGGAGGGGGAGTCGGTTTAGACGAGCGGTACTTC
V: TRBV5-5; size: .; J: TRBJ1-4; D: .; CDR3: CASSLVRKGEKLFF; DNA: TGCGCCAGCAGCTTGGTCCGGAAGGGTGAAAAACTGTTTTTT
V: TRBV18; size: few; J: TRBJ2-7; D: TRBD2; CDR3: CASSPGLAGNEQYF; DNA: TGTGCCAGCTCTCCGGGACTAGCGGGAAACGAGCAGTACTTC
V: TRBV4-1; size: .; J: TRBJ2-7; D: TRBD1; CDR3: CASSQPGQNAYEQYF; DNA: TGCGCCAGCAGCCAGCCGGGACAGAACGCCTACGAGCAGTACTTC
V: TRBV10-3; size: .; J: TRBJ2-1; D: TRBD2; CDR3: CATAGTSGSSYNEQFF; DNA: TGTGCCACCGCTGGGACTAGCGGGAGCTCCTACAATGAGCAGTTCTTC
V: TRBV6-6; size: .; J: TRBJ1-1; D: .; CDR3: CASSPSGSLGGNTEAFF; DNA: TGTGCCAGCAGCCCCTCGGGAAGTTTAGGGGGGAACACTGAAGCTTTCTTT
V: TRBV29-1; size: few; J: TRBJ2-7; D: .; CDR3: CSVQDLYEQYF; DNA: TGCAGCGTCCAGGACCTCTACGAGCAGTACTTC
V: TRBV7-8; size: .; J: TRBJ2-1; D: .; CDR3: CASSPIRGPGNEQFF; DNA: TGTGCCAGCAGCCCCATCAGGGGACCCGGCAATGAGCAGTTCTTC
V: TRBV6-1; size: .; J: TRBJ2-5; D: .; CDR3: CASSEASPPQETQYF; DNA: TGTGCCAGCAGTGAAGCAAGCCCCCCTCAGGAGACCCAGTACTTC
V: TRBV6-5; size: .; J: TRBJ1-6; D: .; CDR3: CASSQAGTLHF; DNA: TGTGCCAGCAGCCAAGCGGGAACACTCCACTTT
V: TRBV6-2/TRBV6-3; size: few; J: TRBJ2-5; D: .; CDR3: CASSHAGAAQETQYF; DNA: TGTGCCAGCAGCCATGCGGGGGCTGCCCAAGAGACCCAGTACTTC
V: TRBV5-1; size: .; J: TRBJ2-1; D: .; CDR3: CASSLQQGGNNEQFF; DNA: TGCGCCAGCAGCTTGCAACAGGGAGGTAACAATGAGCAGTTCTTC
V: TRBV7-9; size: .; J: TRBJ2-3; D: .; CDR3: CASSLARMTSTDTQYF; DNA: TGTGCCAGCAGCTTAGCGCGGATGACTAGCACAGATACGCAGTATTTT
V: TRBV6-4; size: .; J: TRBJ1-2; D: TRBD1; CDR3: CASSPDRGGYGYTF; DNA: TGTGCCAGCAGCCCGGACAGGGGTGGCTATGGCTACACCTTC
V: TRBV29-1; size: .; J: TRBJ2-2; D: .; CDR3: CSVDRGGTGELFF; DNA: TGCAGCGTCGATCGAGGCGGGACCGGGGAGCTGTTTTTT
V: TRBV5-1; size: few; J: TRBJ2-5; D: TRBD2; CDR3: CASSSLAGETQYF; DNA: TGCGCCAGCAGCAGTCTAGCGGGAGAGACCCAGTACTTC
V: TRBV9; size: few; J: TRBJ1-1; D: .; CDR3: CASSVSQDPMNTEAFF; DNA: TGTGCCAGCAGCGTATCCCAGGACCCCATGAACACTGAAGCTTTCTTT
V: TRBV6-1; size: .; J: TRBJ2-1; D: .; CDR3: CASSEGAEFF; DNA: TGTGCCAGCAGTGAAGGGGCTGAGTTCTTC
V: TRBV7-3; size: once; J: TRBJ2-7; D: TRBD2; CDR3: CASSPRGGSLSYEQYF; DNA: TGTGCCAGCAGTCCTCGGGGGGGGTCCTTATCCTACGAGCAGTACTTC
V: TRBV6-6; size: .; J: TRBJ2-7; D: .; CDR3: CASSKDRSSYEQYF; DNA: TGTGCCAGCAGTAAAGACAGGAGCTCCTACGAGCAGTACTTC
V: TRBV24-1; size: .; J: TRBJ2-7; D: .; CDR3: CATSDPRAPYEQYF; DNA: TGTGCCACCAGTGATCCCCGGGCCCCCTACGAGCAGTACTTC
V: TRBV20-1; size: once; J: TRBJ1-6; D: .; CDR3: CSARDGGRGLTYNSPLHF; DNA: TGCAGTGCTAGAGATGGGGGCCGGGGGCTGACCTATAATTCACCCCTCCACTTT
V: TRBV20-1; size: .; J: TRBJ1-2; D: .; CDR3: CSAKSGLRGDGYTF; DNA: TGCAGTGCTAAATCGGGACTCAGAGGGGATGGCTACACCTTC
V: TRBV4-1; size: .; J: TRBJ1-5; D: TRBD1; CDR3: CASSAMGQGYNQPQHF; DNA: TGCGCCAGCAGCGCTATGGGACAGGGTTACAATCAGCCCCAGCATTTT
V: TRBV20-1; size: .; J: TRBJ1-1; D: .; CDR3: CSARLRGLSTEAFF; DNA: TGCAGTGCTAGGTTAAGGGGACTCTCCACTGAAGCTTTCTTT
V: TRBV7-9; size: .; J: TRBJ1-5; D: TRBD1; CDR3: CASSLGTANQPQHF; DNA: TGTGCCAGCAGCCTGGGGACAGCGAATCAGCCCCAGCATTTT
V: TRBV20-1; size: once; J: TRBJ1-2; D: .; CDR3: CSARERGRVNYGYTF; DNA: TGCAGTGCTAGAGAACGAGGGAGAGTGAACTATGGCTACACCTTC
V: TRBV29-1; size: .; J: TRBJ2-5; D: TRBD2; CDR3: CSVAREQYF; DNA: TGCAGCGTAGCGCGGGAGCAGTACTTC
V: TRBV28; size: few; J: TRBJ1-2; D: .; CDR3: CASSRRDYGYTF; DNA: TGTGCCAGCAGTCGACGGGACTATGGCTACACCTTC
V: TRBV18; size: .; J: TRBJ1-2; D: .; CDR3: CASSPVAGPGYTF; DNA: TGTGCCAGCTCACCGGTAGCAGGGCCTGGCTACACCTTC
V: TRBV7-9; size: .; J: TRBJ1-2; D: .; CDR3: CASSLGGLPGYTF; DNA: TGTGCCAGCAGCTTAGGCGGACTCCCAGGCTACACCTTC
V: TRBV7-2; size: .; J: TRBJ1-6; D: .; CDR3: CASKGDSPLHF; DNA: TGTGCCAGCAAGGGCGATTCACCCCTCCACTTT
V: TRBV10-2; size: .; J: TRBJ2-7; D: TRBD2; CDR3: CASGSAGYYEQYF; DNA: TGCGCCAGCGGATCAGCGGGATACTACGAGCAGTACTTC
V: TRBV12-3/TRBV12-4; size: .; J: TRBJ2-7; D: .; CDR3: CASSQRYEQYF; DNA: TGTGCCAGCAGTCAGCGCTACGAGCAGTACTTC
V: TRBV4-2; size: .; J: TRBJ2-1; D: .; CDR3: CASSQSSNNEQFF; DNA: TGTGCCAGCAGCCAATCCTCCAACAATGAGCAGTTCTTC
V: TRBV4-1; size: few; J: TRBJ2-7; D: TRBD2; CDR3: CASSQGTPQPGLDYEQYF; DNA: TGCGCCAGCAGCCAAGGGACCCCTCAACCGGGACTAGACTACGAGCAGTACTTC
V: TRBV29-1; size: .; J: TRBJ2-1; D: TRBD2; CDR3: CSGGISGEGEQFF; DNA: TGCAGCGGCGGAATTAGCGGGGAGGGCGAGCAGTTCTTC
V: TRBV27; size: many; J: TRBJ2-3; D: .; CDR3: CASSFVAHTQYF; DNA: TGTGCCAGCAGTTTTGTGGCCCATACGCAGTATTTT
V: TRBV20-1; size: .; J: TRBJ2-3; D: .; CDR3: CSAIPQRPVTDMQYF; DNA: TGCAGTGCTATCCCCCAGCGGCCGGTCACAGATATGCAGTATTTT
V: TRBV12-3/TRBV12-4; size: .; J: TRBJ1-5; D: .; CDR3: CASSFGRVGNQPQHF; DNA: TGTGCCAGCAGTTTTGGGAGGGTTGGAAATCAGCCCCAGCATTTT
V: TRBV4-1; size: .; J: TRBJ1-1; D: .; CDR3: CASSPAGGFLTEAFF; DNA: TGCGCCAGCAGCCCGGCGGGGGGTTTCCTAACTGAAGCTTTCTTT
V: TRBV13; size: .; J: TRBJ2-4; D: TRBD1; CDR3: CASSFGQGAGNIQYF; DNA: TGTGCCAGCAGCTTCGGACAGGGGGCTGGAAACATTCAGTACTTC
V: TRBV20-1; size: .; J: TRBJ1-5; D: .; CDR3: CSARDVRGEDNQPQHF; DNA: TGCAGTGCTAGAGATGTCAGGGGAGAGGACAATCAGCCCCAGCATTTT
V: TRBV29-1; size: .; J: TRBJ1-1; D: .; CDR3: CSVAKDGNTEAFF; DNA: TGCAGCGTCGCCAAGGACGGGAACACTGAAGCTTTCTTT